This T cell receptor beta chain appears in the sequencing data of a study of beta chain features in type 1 diabetes. Study context: The samples had more than 95 million sorted cells examined in all.

Worth noting for this clone: Its antigen is undetermined.

All of the isolated RNA was reverse transcribed, so expressed TCRB transcripts were sequenced. An average of about 3.4 million reads was obtained for naive, central memory and regulatory T cell samples. Libraries were prepared by immunoSEQ multiplex PCR; TCRdb keeps only in-frame clonotypes and omits some of them. Among some 330,000 clones listed, about 10% were seen once. Findings of the study overall: In all four CD4+ subsets, TCRB CDR3 length was significantly, moderately reduced in type 1 diabetes.

The germline CDR1 and CDR2 sequences are SGDLS and YYNGEE. With 2 bases clipped from V and 2 bases from J, the junction kept 6 bases outside the gene matches. CDR3 length: 15 amino acids. The receptor was isolated from a woman younger than 45 in good health. This chain uses TRBV9 with TRBJ1-2, with 7 bases identical to TRBD1. Sequenced material: naive CD4+ T cells from blood. CDR3 residues: CASSVHGQENYGYTF. In nucleotides, the CDR3 is TGTGCCAGCAGCGTCCACGGACAGGAGAACTATGGCTACACCTTC.